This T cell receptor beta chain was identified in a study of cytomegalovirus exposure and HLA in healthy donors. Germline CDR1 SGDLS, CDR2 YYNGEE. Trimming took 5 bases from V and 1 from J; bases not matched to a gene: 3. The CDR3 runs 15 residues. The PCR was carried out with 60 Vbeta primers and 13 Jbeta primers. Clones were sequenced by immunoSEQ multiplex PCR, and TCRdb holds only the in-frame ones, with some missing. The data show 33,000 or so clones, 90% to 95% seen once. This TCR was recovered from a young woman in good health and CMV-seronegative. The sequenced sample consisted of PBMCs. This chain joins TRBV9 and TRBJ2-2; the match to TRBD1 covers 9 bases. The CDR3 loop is CASRRTGENTGELFF. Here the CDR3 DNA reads TGTGCCAGCAGGAGGACAGGGGAGAACACCGGGGAGCTGTTTTTT. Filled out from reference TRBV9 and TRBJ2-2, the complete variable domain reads DSGVTQTPKHLITATGQRVTLRCSPRSGDLSVYWYQQSLDQGLQFLIQYYNGEERAKGNILERFSAQQFPDLHSELNLSSLELGDSALYFCASRRTGENTGELFFGEGSRLTVL.